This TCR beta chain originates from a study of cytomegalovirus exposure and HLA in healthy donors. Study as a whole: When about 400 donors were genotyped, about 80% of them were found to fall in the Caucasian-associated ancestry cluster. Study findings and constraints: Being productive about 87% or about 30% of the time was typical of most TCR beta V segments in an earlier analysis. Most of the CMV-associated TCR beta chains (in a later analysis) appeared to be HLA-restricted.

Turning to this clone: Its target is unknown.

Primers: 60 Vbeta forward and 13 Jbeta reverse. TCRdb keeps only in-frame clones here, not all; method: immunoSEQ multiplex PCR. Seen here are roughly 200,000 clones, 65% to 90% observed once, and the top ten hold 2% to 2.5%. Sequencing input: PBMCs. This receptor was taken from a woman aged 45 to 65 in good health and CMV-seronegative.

CDR3 DNA: TGTGCCAGCAGCCTAGACAGTAGCAATCAGCCCCAGCATTTT. Translated, it gives CASSLDSSNQPQHF. The genes are TRBV5-5 and TRBJ1-5, with D possibly TRBD1 on 5 matching bases. This CDR3 has 14 amino acids. Between the trimmed V and J ends, which lost 4 bases and 0 bases, there was a span of 8 bases. Germline assignment: CDR1 SGHKS and CDR2 YYEKEE (reference sequence).